The 17 T cell receptor beta chains listed next were all sequenced from one sample in a study of cytotoxic CD8 clonotypes in ibrutinib-treated CLL. TCRdb's copy holds only in-frame clones and misses some; the assay was immunoSEQ multiplex PCR. The data contain more than 110,000 clones, under 95% of them singletons. Sequenced here: PBMCs, sampled after 12 months of ibrutinib treatment. The receptor source for this set is a human donor with chronic lymphocytic leukemia.

The chain uses TRBV11-3 and TRBJ2-7; the match to TRBD2 covers 10 bases. This CDR3 is built from 14 residues. CDR1 and CDR2 from the germline V gene are SGHNT and YENEEA. V was pared by 3 bases and J by 5 bases, with 4 bases of the junction left unmatched. The CDR3 DNA is TGTGCCAGCAGCTTCGGGCTAGCGGGAGACGAGCAGTACTTC. It specifies CASSFGLAGDEQYF.

In DNA, the CDR3 is TGCGCCAGCAGTGATCTACAGGCCCGTCGGGAGACCCAGTACTTC. It encodes CASSDLQARRETQYF. The V gene is TRBV10-1, the J gene TRBJ2-5, with D maybe TRBD1 (5 bases). Per the germline V gene, CDR1 is WNHNN and CDR2 is SYGVQD (reference sequence). V lost 3 bases, J lost 5 bases, and 16 bases lay in between. The CDR3 consists of 15 residues.

The chain uses TRBV30 and TRBJ1-4; D uncertain. Germline lookup yields CDR1 GTSNPN and CDR2 SVGIG (reference sequence). The V end was cut by 4 bases, the J end by 8 bases, with 17 bases between. The CDR3 sequence is 14 residues long. The CDR3 is CAWTAADLGEKLFF. In DNA form, the CDR3 reads TGTGCCTGGACGGCAGCGGACCTTGGAGAAAAACTGTTTTTT. Full variable domain (missing parts from reference TRBV30 and TRBJ1-4): SQTIHQWPATLVQPVGSPLSLECTVEGTSNPNLYWYRQAAGRGLQLLFYSVGIGQISSEVPQNLSASRPQDRQFILSSKKLLLSDSGFYLCAWTAADLGEKLFFGSGTQLSVL.

V usage is TRBV7-2 and J usage is TRBJ2-7, with a weak D call TRBD2 (6 bases). The germline V and J ends were trimmed by 0 bases and 2 bases, with 8 bases remaining between them. CDR1 and CDR2 (germline): SGHTA, FQGNSA. The CDR3 runs to 14 residues. The CDR3 sequence is CASSLAGGTYEQYF. Written as DNA, the CDR3 is TGTGCCAGCAGCTTAGCGGGAGGAACCTACGAGCAGTACTTC.

This chain uses TRBV4-3 with TRBJ1-5; possibly TRBD1 for D (5 bases). Looked up from germline, CDR1 is LGHNA and CDR2 is YSLEER. CDR3 size: 15 residues. V was cut by 4 bases and J by 2 bases, with 12 bases left in between. The chain's CDR3 is CASSRNFRGNQPQHF. CDR3 in DNA: TGCGCCAGCAGCCGTAATTTCAGGGGCAATCAGCCCCAGCATTTT.

This clone was seen once. The chain carries TRBV29-1 and TRBJ2-7; 11 bases match TRBD2. The CDR3 has 15 amino acids. V shed 4 bases, J shed 7 bases, and the junction held 12 bases outside the gene matches. Germline CDR1 is SQVTM and CDR2 is ANQGSEA. Here the CDR3 reads CSVAPLAGGLAEQYF. The DNA of the CDR3 is TGCAGCGTTGCTCCCCTAGCGGGAGGCCTTGCGGAGCAGTACTTC.

The chain employs TRBV11-3 and TRBJ2-2; TRBD2 matches at 10 bases. Germline V gene lookup returns CDR1 SGHNT and CDR2 YENEEA. CDR3 length equals 16 residues. Trimming at V came to 8 bases and at J to 2 bases, leaving 8 bases not matched to a gene. The CDR3: CASSLLAGGNTGELFF. In DNA, the CDR3 is TGTGCCAGCTCCCTCTTAGCGGGAGGTAACACCGGGGAGCTGTTTTTT.

The V and J genes are TRBV18 and TRBJ2-1, with TRBD2 matching 7 bases. J gave up 8 bases and V 3 bases, and 10 bases lay outside the gene matches. The CDR3 contains 15 residues. Germline V gene sequence: CDR1 KGHSH, CDR2 LQKENI. DNA for the CDR3: TGTGCCAGCTCACCGGGGGTCAGCGGGACTGATGAGCAGTTCTTC. It encodes CASSPGVSGTDEQFF.

The rearrangement uses TRBV30 and TRBJ2-1; 9 bases match TRBD2. The CDR3 is made up of 15 amino acids. The V and J ends lost 0 bases and 8 bases, in that order; junction bases with no gene match: 8. Germline V lookup: CDR1 GTSNPN, CDR2 SVGIG (reference sequence). CDR3 sequence reads: CAWSVGLAGLDEQFF. CDR3 DNA sequence: TGTGCCTGGAGTGTCGGTCTAGCGGGATTGGATGAGCAGTTCTTC. The full variable domain, its missing parts supplied by reference TRBV30 and TRBJ2-1, is SQTIHQWPATLVQPVGSPLSLECTVEGTSNPNLYWYRQAAGRGLQLLFYSVGIGQISSEVPQNLSASRPQDRQFILSSKKLLLSDSGFYLCAWSVGLAGLDEQFFGPGTRLTVL.

This rearrangement joins TRBV4-2 to TRBJ1-2; D is uncertain. Germline CDR1 LGHNA, CDR2 YNFKEQ. The CDR3 has 19 residues. Trimming left V 1 base short and J 4 bases short, with 25 bases between. As DNA, the CDR3 is TGTGCCAGCAGCCAAGCTCCACTACAGAACCCGGACCCCCTCTATGGCTACACCTTC. It specifies CASSQAPLQNPDPLYGYTF.

This clone appeared a few times. This chain links TRBV7-8 with TRBJ1-4; 12 bases agree with TRBD1. CDR3 size: 15 residues. Germline CDR1 SGHVS, CDR2 FQNEAQ. J lost 8 bases, V lost 5 bases, and 6 bases had no gene match. CDR3 protein: CASSPGTGGKEKLFF. For the CDR3, the DNA is TGTGCCAGCAGCCCGGGGACAGGGGGCAAAGAAAAACTGTTTTTT.

The CDR3 spells CASSRAVSNEKLFF. The CDR3 nucleotides are TGTGCCAGCAGCAGGGCAGTATCTAATGAAAAACTGTTTTTT. The rearrangement joins TRBV6-5 to TRBJ1-4; tentatively, D is TRBD1 (5 bases). Trimming left V 6 bases short and J 3 bases short, with 11 bases between. The CDR3 has 14 residues. From germline, CDR1 is MNHEY and CDR2 SVGAGI.

The rearrangement joins TRBV13 to TRBJ1-1, with TRBD1 as a possible D gene (6 bases). The CDR3 is 15 amino acids. The germline V gene has CDR1 PRHDT and CDR2 FYEKMQ (reference sequence). V lost 5 bases, J lost 1 base, and 14 bases lay in between. CDR3 amino acids: CASSDYGGANTEAFF. The CDR3, as DNA: TGTGCCAGCAGCGACTACGGGGGCGCGAACACTGAAGCTTTCTTT.

The V and J genes are TRBV19 and TRBJ2-2, with no clear D. This CDR3 region has 13 residues. Germline values: CDR1 LNHDA, CDR2 SQIVND (reference sequence). The V end was cut by 4 bases, the J end by 4 bases, with 7 bases between. The CDR3 DNA follows: TGTGCCAGTAGTACCTCAGGCACCGGGGAGCTGTTTTTT. Protein product: CASSTSGTGELFF.

V gene TRBV18 combines with J gene TRBJ2-7, with D perhaps TRBD1 (6 bases). From germline, CDR1 is KGHSH and CDR2 LQKENI. Between the trimmed V and J ends, which lost 2 bases and 5 bases, there was a span of 22 bases. CDR3 length: 17 amino acids. The DNA of the CDR3 is TGTGCCAGCTCACCAAGGGAATCAGGGGCAACATGGGACGAGCAGTACTTC. It specifies CASSPRESGATWDEQYF. The entire variable domain, with the rest obtained from reference TRBV18 and TRBJ2-7, is as follows: NAGVMQNPRHLVRRRGQEARLRCSPMKGHSHVYWYRQLPEEGLKFMVYLQKENIIDESGMPKERFSAEFPKEGPSILRIQQVVRGDSAAYFCASSPRESGATWDEQYFGPGTRLTVT.

This CDR3 reads CASSQDYANSYNEQFF. For the CDR3, the DNA is TGTGCCAGCAGCCAAGATTATGCGAACTCCTACAATGAGCAGTTCTTC. This chain uses TRBV4-2 with TRBJ2-1, with unresolved D. This CDR3 has 16 amino acids. V shed 0 bases and J shed 0 bases, with 9 bases lying between them. CDR1 and CDR2 (germline): LGHNA, YNFKEQ.

J is TRBJ1-3 and V is TRBV11-2; D unresolved. Trimming removed 5 bases at V and 0 bases at J, with 11 bases between. The CDR3 has 15 residues. CDR1 is SGHAT, CDR2 FQNNGV, per germline. CDR3 DNA: TGTGCCAGCAGCGGGAACAGTCTCTCTGGAAACACCATATATTTT. Amino acid sequence: CASSGNSLSGNTIYF. Supplemented by reference TRBV11-2 and TRBJ1-3, the full variable domain reads EAGVAQSPRYKIIEKRQSVAFWCNPISGHATLYWYQQILGQGPKLLIQFQNNGVVDDSQLPKDRFSAERLKGVDSTLKIQPAKLEDSAVYLCASSGNSLSGNTIYFGEGSWLTVV.